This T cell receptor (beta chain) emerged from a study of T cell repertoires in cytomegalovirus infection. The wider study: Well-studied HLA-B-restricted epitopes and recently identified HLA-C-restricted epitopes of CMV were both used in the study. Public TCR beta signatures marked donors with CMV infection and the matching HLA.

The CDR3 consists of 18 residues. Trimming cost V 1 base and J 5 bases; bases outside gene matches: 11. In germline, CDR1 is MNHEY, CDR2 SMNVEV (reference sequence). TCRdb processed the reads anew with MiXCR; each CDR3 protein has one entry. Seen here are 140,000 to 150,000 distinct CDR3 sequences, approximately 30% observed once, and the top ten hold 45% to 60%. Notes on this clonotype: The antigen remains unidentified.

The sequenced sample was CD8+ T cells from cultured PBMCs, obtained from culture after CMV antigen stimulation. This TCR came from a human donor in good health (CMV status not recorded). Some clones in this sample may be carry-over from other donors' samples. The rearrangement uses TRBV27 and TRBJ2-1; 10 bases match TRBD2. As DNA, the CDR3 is TGTGCCAGCAGTTTATATGGGGTAGCGGGGGGTTTCGACAATGAGCAGTTCTTC. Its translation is CASSLYGVAGGFDNEQFF.